The 8 T cell receptor beta chains presented below share a single source sample, sequenced in a study of OX40 agonist ivuxolimab in advanced cancers. The table came from immunoSEQ multiplex PCR; TCRdb's copy has only in-frame clones and leaves some out. Of some 35,000 clones in the sample, about 80% were seen once. The material was CD4+ or CD8+ T cells sorted from blood, obtained in a trial of the OX40 agonist ivuxolimab. Receptors originate from an adult with an advanced solid tumor such as melanoma, head and neck, liver or kidney cancer.

This clone turned up a few times. This chain links TRBV28 with TRBJ1-1; maybe TRBD1 (5 bases). Germline V gene data show CDR1 as MDHEN and CDR2 as SYDVKM. The CDR3 is 12 residues long. Trimming took off 6 bases at V and 2 bases at J, with 7 bases between the two ends. In nucleotides, the CDR3 is TGTGCCAGCAGAGGGGTCAACACTGAAGCTTTCTTT. This codes for CASRGVNTEAFF.

This chain joins TRBV5-5 and TRBJ2-7; either TRBD1 or TRBD2 may fit D (5 bases each). The germline gives CDR1 SGHKS, CDR2 YYEKEE (reference sequence). The germline V and J ends were trimmed by 0 bases and 1 base, with 8 bases remaining between them. The CDR3 is 14 residues long. The CDR3 nucleotides read TGTGCCAGCAGCTTGGATTGGGGGTCCTACGAGCAGTACTTC. It translates to CASSLDWGSYEQYF.

The chain couples TRBV25-1 to TRBJ1-3; D not resolved. V lost 5 bases, J lost 0 bases, and 8 bases lay in between. CDR1 is MGHDK, CDR2 SYGVNS, per germline. CDR3 length: 14 amino acids. The CDR3 DNA follows: TGTGCCAGCAGTCATACTCTCTCTGGAAACACCATATATTTT. Amino acids: CASSHTLSGNTIYF.

The sample holds a few counts of this clone. This chain joins TRBV7-6 and TRBJ2-1, with D possibly TRBD2 on 6 matching bases. This CDR3 contains 14 residues. CDR1 is SGHVS and CDR2 is FNYEAQ in the germline V gene. Trimming shortened V by 3 bases and J by 7 bases, and 13 bases separated the two germline ends. As DNA, the CDR3 is TGTGCCAGCAGCTTTGGTGGAGGGTGGAATGAGCAGTTCTTC. It is translated as CASSFGGGWNEQFF.

DNA for the CDR3: TGTGCCAGCAGGGGCACCGGGGAGCTGTTTTTT. Amino acids: CASRGTGELFF. This rearrangement joins TRBV6-1 to TRBJ2-2; no clear D. Germline CDR1 and CDR2: MNHNS and SASEGT. The CDR3 covers 11 residues. V was pared by 6 bases and J by 4 bases, with 3 bases between.

The rearrangement uses TRBV7-2 and TRBJ2-7; a weak D match, TRBD2 (7 bases). The length of the CDR3 is 15 residues. Per the germline V gene, CDR1 is SGHTA and CDR2 is FQGNSA. V lost 4 bases to trimming and J lost 5 bases, with 18 bases between them. CDR3 nucleotides: TGTGCCAGCAGCTCCGACACTGGGGGGGCGGACGAGCAGTACTTC. Translation gives CASSSDTGGADEQYF.

J is TRBJ2-7 and V is TRBV7-9; 9 bases are shared with TRBD1. V was pared by 4 bases and J by 5 bases, with 9 bases of the junction left unmatched. Per the germline V gene, CDR1 is SEHNR and CDR2 is FQNEAQ (reference sequence). This CDR3 has 15 amino acids. The CDR3: CASSSGQGKGNEQYF. CDR3 coding DNA: TGTGCCAGCAGCTCGGGACAGGGTAAAGGAAACGAGCAGTACTTC.

This clone has only a few counts. The chain has TRBV6-6 and TRBJ2-7, with 8 bases fitting TRBD1. The CDR3 runs 12 residues. V lost 6 bases, J lost 6 bases, and 4 bases stayed unmatched. CDR1 is MNHNY, CDR2 SVGAGI, per germline (reference sequence). DNA for the CDR3: TGTGCCAGCAGCCGGACAGGGTCCGAGCAGTACTTC. Its protein is CASSRTGSEQYF.